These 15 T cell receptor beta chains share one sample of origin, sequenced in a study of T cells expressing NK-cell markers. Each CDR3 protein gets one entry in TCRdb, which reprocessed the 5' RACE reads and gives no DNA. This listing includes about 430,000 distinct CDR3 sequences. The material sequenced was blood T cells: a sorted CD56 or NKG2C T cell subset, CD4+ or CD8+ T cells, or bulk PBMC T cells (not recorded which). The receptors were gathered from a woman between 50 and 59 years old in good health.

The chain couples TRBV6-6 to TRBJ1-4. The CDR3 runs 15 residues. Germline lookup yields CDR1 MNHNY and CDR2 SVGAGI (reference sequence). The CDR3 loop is CASKEEGPRPGKLFF.

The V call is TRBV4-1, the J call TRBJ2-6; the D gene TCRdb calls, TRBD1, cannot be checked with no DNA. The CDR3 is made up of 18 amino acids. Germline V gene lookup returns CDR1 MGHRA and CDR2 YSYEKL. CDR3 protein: CASSQDNGGSSGANVLTF.

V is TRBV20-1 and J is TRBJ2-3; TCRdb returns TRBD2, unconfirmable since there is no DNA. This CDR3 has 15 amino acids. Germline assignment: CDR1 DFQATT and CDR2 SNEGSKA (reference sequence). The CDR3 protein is CSGVPGTRSSDTQYF.

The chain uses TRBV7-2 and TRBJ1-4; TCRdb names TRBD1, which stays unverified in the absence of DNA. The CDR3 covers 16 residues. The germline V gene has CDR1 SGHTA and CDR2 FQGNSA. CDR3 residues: CASSLNPLATNEKLFF.

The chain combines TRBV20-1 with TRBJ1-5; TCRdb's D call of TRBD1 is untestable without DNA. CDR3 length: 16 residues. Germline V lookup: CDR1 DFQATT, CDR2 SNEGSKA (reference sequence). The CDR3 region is CSARDVSNRGNQPQHF.

The CDR3 loop reads CASKGDPGLDTQYF. The rearrangement links TRBV10-3 to TRBJ2-3; TCRdb indicates TRBD2, and absent DNA this call remains unverified. Germline CDR1 ENHRY, CDR2 SYGVKD. CDR3 size: 14 residues.

CDR3 in amino acids: CASSFRGQGHYNTGELFF. The rearrangement uses TRBV12-3 or TRBV12-4 and TRBJ2-2; with no DNA, the TCRdb D assignment of TRBD1 cannot be verified. The CDR3 has 18 residues.

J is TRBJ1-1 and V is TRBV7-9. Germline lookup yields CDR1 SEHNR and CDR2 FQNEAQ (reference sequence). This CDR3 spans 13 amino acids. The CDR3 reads CASSRDPGSEAFF.

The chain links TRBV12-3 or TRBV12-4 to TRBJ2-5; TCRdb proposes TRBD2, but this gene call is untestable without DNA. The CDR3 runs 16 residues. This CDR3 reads CASSSLAGVIGETQYF.

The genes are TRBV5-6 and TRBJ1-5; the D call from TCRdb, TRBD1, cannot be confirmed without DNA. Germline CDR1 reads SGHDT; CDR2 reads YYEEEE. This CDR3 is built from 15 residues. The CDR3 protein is CASSWWRGLNQPQHF.

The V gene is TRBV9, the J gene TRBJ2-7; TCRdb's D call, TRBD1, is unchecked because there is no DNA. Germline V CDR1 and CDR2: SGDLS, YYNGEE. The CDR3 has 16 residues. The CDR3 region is CASSSRPGYPPDEQYF.

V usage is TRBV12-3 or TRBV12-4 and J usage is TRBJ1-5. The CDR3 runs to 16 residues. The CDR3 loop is CASSFGSHWSNQPQHF.

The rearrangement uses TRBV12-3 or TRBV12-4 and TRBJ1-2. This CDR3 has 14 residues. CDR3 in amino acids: CASSSWDSDYGYTF.

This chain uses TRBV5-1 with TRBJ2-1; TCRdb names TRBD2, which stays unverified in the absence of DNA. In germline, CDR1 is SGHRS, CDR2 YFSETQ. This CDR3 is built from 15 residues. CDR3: CASSLAGVSYNEQFF. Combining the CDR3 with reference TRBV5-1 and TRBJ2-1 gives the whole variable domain KAGVTQTPRYLIKTRGQQVTLSCSPISGHRSVSWYQQTPGQGLQFLFEYFSETQRNKGNFPGRFSGRQFSNSRSEMNVSTLELGDSALYLCASSLAGVSYNEQFFGPGTRLTVL.

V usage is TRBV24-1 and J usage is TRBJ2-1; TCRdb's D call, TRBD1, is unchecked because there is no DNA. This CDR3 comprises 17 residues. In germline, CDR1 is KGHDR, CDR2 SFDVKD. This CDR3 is CATSDPSGMWTLNEQFF.